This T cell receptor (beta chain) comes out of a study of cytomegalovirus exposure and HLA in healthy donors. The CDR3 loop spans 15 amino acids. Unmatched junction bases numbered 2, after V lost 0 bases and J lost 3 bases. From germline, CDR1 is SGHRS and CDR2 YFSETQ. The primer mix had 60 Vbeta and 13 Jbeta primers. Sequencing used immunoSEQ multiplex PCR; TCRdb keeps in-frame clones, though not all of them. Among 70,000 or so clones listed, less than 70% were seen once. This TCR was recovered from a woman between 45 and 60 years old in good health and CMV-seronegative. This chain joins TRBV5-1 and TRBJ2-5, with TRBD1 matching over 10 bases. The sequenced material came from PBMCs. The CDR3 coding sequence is TGCGCCAGCAGCTTGGCCGGGACAGGGGAAGAGACCCAGTACTTC. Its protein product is CASSLAGTGEETQYF.